The 17 T cell receptor beta chains below were found in one sample sequenced in a study of shared clonotypes between healthy human individuals. Terminally differentiated effector memory CD45RA+ cells were left out of the naive CD8 fraction, which was CD45RO-negative and positively selected for CCR7. The method was immunoSEQ multiplex PCR; TCRdb's version includes in-frame clones alone and lacks a portion of them. The sample shows around 2,000,000 clones, around 96% of them seen only once. The sequenced sample was naive CD8+ T cells sorted from blood. Receptor source: a man aged 18 to 30 in good health.

The chain has TRBV4-3 and TRBJ2-6; 9 nucleotides match TRBD1. This CDR3 contains 15 residues. Germline CDR1 reads LGHNA; CDR2 reads YSLEER. The trim removed 1 base at V and 9 bases at J, leaving 4 bases unmatched. CDR3 nucleotide sequence: TGCGCCAGCAGCCAAGTAACAGGGGGCGTCAACGTCCTGACTTTC. Its translation: CASSQVTGGVNVLTF.

The rearrangement links TRBV5-1 to TRBJ2-2; 11 nucleotides align to TRBD2. Trimming took 9 bases from V and 6 from J; bases not matched to a gene: 10. Germline values: CDR1 SGHRS, CDR2 YFSETQ. This CDR3 is 15 amino acids long. The CDR3 DNA reads TGCGCCACCCTACTAGCGGGAGAACCCCCCGGGGAGCTGTTTTTT. Translated, it gives CATLLAGEPPGELFF.

The genes are TRBV5-1 and TRBJ1-2; D unresolved. The germline V gene encodes CDR1 SGHRS and CDR2 YFSETQ. The length of the CDR3 is 15 residues. Trimming took off 0 bases at V and 0 bases at J, with 9 bases between the two ends. CDR3 DNA: TGCGCCAGCAGCTTGGCCGGGGATTCTAACTATGGCTACACCTTC. This codes for CASSLAGDSNYGYTF.

The V gene is TRBV7-6, the J gene TRBJ2-1; 9 bases are shared with TRBD2. J lost 0 bases, V lost 1 base, and 1 base had no gene match. This CDR3 has 16 amino acids. The V gene's germline CDR1 is SGHVS and CDR2 FNYEAQ. In nucleotides, the CDR3 is TGTGCCAGCAGCTTAGGCGGGAGGGTCTCCTACAATGAGCAGTTCTTC. This codes for CASSLGGRVSYNEQFF. Looking up the rest from reference TRBV7-6 and TRBJ2-1 gives the full variable domain: GAGVSQSPRYKVTKRGQDVALRCDPISGHVSLYWYRQALGQGPEFLTYFNYEAQQDKSGLPNDRFSAERPEGSISTLTIQRTEQRDSAMYRCASSLGGRVSYNEQFFGPGTRLTVL.

The chain uses TRBV11-2 and TRBJ2-2; D uncertain. With 5 bases removed from V and 2 bases from J, the gap between germline ends came to 12 bases. CDR3 length: 15 amino acids. Germline V gene sequence: CDR1 SGHAT, CDR2 FQNNGV. CDR3 sequence reads: CASSPTLENTGELFF. The CDR3 region has the DNA TGTGCCAGCAGCCCGACCCTCGAAAACACCGGGGAGCTGTTTTTT.

The chain has TRBV9 and TRBJ1-6; no firm D call. Trimming pared 2 bases from V and 10 bases from J, leaving 13 bases between. Per the germline V gene, CDR1 is SGDLS and CDR2 is YYNGEE. The CDR3 consists of 14 residues. The CDR3, as DNA: TGTGCCAGCAGCGTCGACGGGGTGGTCTCACCCCTCCACTTT. Translating it yields CASSVDGVVSPLHF.

This chain joins TRBV27 and TRBJ2-7; 9 bases fit TRBD1. CDR1 and CDR2 (germline): MNHEY, SMNVEV (reference sequence). This CDR3 comprises 16 residues. The V and J ends lost 6 bases and 2 bases, in that order; junction bases with no gene match: 11. CDR3 amino acids: CASSLLTGTGPYEQYF. In nucleotides, the CDR3 is TGTGCCAGCAGCCTTCTAACCGGGACAGGGCCCTACGAGCAGTACTTC.

The gene calls are TRBV2 and TRBJ1-4, with a possible D match to TRBD1 (5 bases). The CDR3 covers 14 residues. Per the germline V gene, CDR1 is SNHLY and CDR2 is FYNNEI. With 1 base removed from V and 11 bases from J, the gap between germline ends came to 14 bases. CDR3 amino acids: CASSEGGGGWKLFF. The CDR3 region has the DNA TGTGCCAGCAGTGAAGGAGGCGGGGGTTGGAAACTGTTTTTT.

The chain couples TRBV6-6 to TRBJ1-5; D unresolved. CDR1 is MNHNY, CDR2 SVGAGI, per germline (reference sequence). The V end was cut by 4 bases, the J end by 1 base, with 8 bases between. The CDR3 covers 14 residues. The CDR3 protein is CASSLEGSNQPQHF. CDR3 nucleotides: TGTGCCAGCAGTTTGGAGGGAAGCAATCAGCCCCAGCATTTT.

The gene calls are TRBV5-4 and TRBJ1-1; D gene unclear. CDR1 is SGHNT and CDR2 is YYREEE in the germline V gene (reference sequence). The CDR3 spans 12 residues. The V end lost 0 bases, the J end lost 5 bases, and 5 bases lay between the germline ends. CDR3 sequence: CASSLGLTEAFF. CDR3 sequence (DNA): TGTGCCAGCAGCTTGGGTCTTACTGAAGCTTTCTTT.

This chain connects TRBV28 to TRBJ1-5; perhaps TRBD1 as D (6 bases). Germline CDR1 MDHEN, CDR2 SYDVKM. The CDR3 contains 18 residues. V gave up 4 bases and J gave up 0 bases, with 19 bases separating them. The CDR3 loop reads CASSYTLDSAYSNQPQHF. CDR3 nucleotides: TGTGCCAGCAGTTATACGCTGGACAGCGCATATAGCAATCAGCCCCAGCATTTT.

The sample holds a few counts of this clone. The chain recombines TRBV19 with TRBJ2-5; D not resolved. CDR1 is LNHDA, CDR2 SQIVND, per germline (reference sequence). This CDR3 region has 15 residues. Between the trimmed V and J ends, which lost 0 bases and 2 bases, there was a span of 10 bases. CDR3 protein: CASSIDPSSQETQYF. The CDR3 DNA follows: TGTGCCAGTAGTATAGATCCAAGCAGTCAAGAGACCCAGTACTTC.

This rearrangement joins TRBV11-2 to TRBJ2-1; 9 bases agree with TRBD2. The junction had 4 bases not matched to a gene; V was cut back by 5 bases and J by 5 bases. The CDR3 contains 14 residues. Germline values: CDR1 SGHAT, CDR2 FQNNGV. Here the CDR3 reads CASSGPSGDNEQFF. CDR3 coding DNA: TGTGCCAGCAGCGGGCCTAGCGGGGACAATGAGCAGTTCTTC.

The chain carries TRBV10-3 and TRBJ1-2, with unresolved D. The CDR3 length is 16 residues. Trimming stripped 0 bases from V and 1 base from J, with 12 bases between. Germline assignment: CDR1 ENHRY and CDR2 SYGVKD. The DNA for the CDR3 is TGTGCCATCAGTGAGTCAATTAGCTGGATTAACTATGGCTACACCTTC. Its protein product is CAISESISWINYGYTF.

This rearrangement joins TRBV7-9 to TRBJ2-4; TRBD1 matches 8 bases. Germline lookup yields CDR1 SEHNR and CDR2 FQNEAQ (reference sequence). The V and J ends lost 5 bases and 8 bases, in that order; junction bases with no gene match: 14. CDR3 length equals 16 residues. The CDR3 coding sequence is TGTGCCAGCAGCACACACCGACAGGGGCCCATCCACATTCAGTACTTC. Translated, it gives CASSTHRQGPIHIQYF.

This sequence joins TRBV5-4 and TRBJ1-3, with no clear D. The V end lost 9 bases, the J end lost 4 bases, and 11 bases lay between the germline ends. This CDR3 is built from 12 residues. In germline, CDR1 is SGHNT, CDR2 YYREEE (reference sequence). The chain's CDR3 is CATSEMGNTIYF. CDR3 coding DNA: TGTGCCACCTCCGAGATGGGAAACACCATATATTTT.

CDR3 protein: CASGPFSTEAFF. CDR3 DNA sequence: TGTGCCAGCGGACCTTTTAGCACTGAAGCTTTCTTT. This chain uses TRBV27 with TRBJ1-1; D remains ambiguous. Germline V gene data show CDR1 as MNHEY and CDR2 as SMNVEV (reference sequence). V lost 8 bases to trimming and J lost 4 bases, with 11 bases between them. The CDR3 is 12 residues long.